Presented here are 32 T cell receptor beta chains from one specimen sequenced in a study of shared clonotypes between healthy human individuals. The assay was immunoSEQ multiplex PCR, and TCRdb's table has in-frame clones only and misses some. The sample has around 2,000,000 clones, about 95% seen once. Sequenced input: naive CD4+ T cells sorted from blood. Subset described: CD45RA+ positively selected. These receptors all stem from a man aged 18-30 years in good health.

This clone was seen a single time. The sample holds other DNA sequences that translate to the same CDR3. This chain joins TRBV18 and TRBJ1-6, with 8 bases matching TRBD1. The V gene's germline CDR1 is KGHSH and CDR2 LQKENI. The CDR3 length is 15 residues. J was trimmed by 7 bases and V by 6 bases; bases with no gene match: 8. The DNA of the CDR3 is TGTGCCAGCTCCCGATCGGGACAGGAGAATTCACCCCTCCACTTT. It encodes CASSRSGQENSPLHF.

This chain joins TRBV7-9 and TRBJ2-7; 7 bases are shared with TRBD2. Trimming cost V 5 bases and J 2 bases; bases outside gene matches: 6. The CDR3 runs to 14 residues. CDR1 and CDR2 from the germline V gene are SEHNR and FQNEAQ (reference sequence). CDR3 amino acids: CASSRPSGTYEQYF. The CDR3 region has the DNA TGTGCCAGCAGCCGGCCTAGCGGTACCTACGAGCAGTACTTC.

The V call is TRBV19, the J call TRBJ2-7; TRBD1 agrees at 8 bases. Germline V gene sequence: CDR1 LNHDA, CDR2 SQIVND (reference sequence). V was clipped by 4 bases and J by 6 bases; unmatched bases: 5. The CDR3 consists of 13 residues. CDR3 in DNA: TGTGCCAGTAGTAACCAGGGGGCATCCGAGCAGTACTTC. Its translation is CASSNQGASEQYF.

The CDR3 DNA follows: TGCGCCAGCAGAACCACAGGCCTCCCGAACACCGGGGAGCTGTTTTTT. This sequence encodes CASRTTGLPNTGELFF. The gene calls are TRBV5-1 and TRBJ2-2; D perhaps matches TRBD1 (5 bases). Germline CDR1 is SGHRS and CDR2 is YFSETQ. Trimming left V 5 bases short and J 0 bases short, with 14 bases between. This CDR3 has 16 amino acids.

The V call is TRBV6-5, the J call TRBJ2-5; no clear D gene. CDR1 is MNHEY and CDR2 is SVGAGI in the germline V gene. Trimming took off 0 bases at V and 5 bases at J, with 13 bases between the two ends. This CDR3 comprises 15 residues. The CDR3 coding sequence is TGTGCCAGCAGTTACTCGGGTACTTATGCGGAGACCCAGTACTTC. It yields the protein CASSYSGTYAETQYF.

V gene TRBV7-3 combines with J gene TRBJ1-1, with a weak D call TRBD1 (5 bases). This CDR3 contains 17 residues. V was cut by 0 bases and J by 0 bases, with 14 bases left in between. Per the germline V gene, CDR1 is SGHTA and CDR2 is FQGTGA. CDR3 bases: TGTGCCAGCAGCTTAACGGGTTTTGGGGCAATGAACACTGAAGCTTTCTTT. Translated: CASSLTGFGAMNTEAFF. Supplemented by reference TRBV7-3 and TRBJ1-1, the full variable domain reads GAGVSQTPSNKVTEKGKYVELRCDPISGHTALYWYRQSLGQGPEFLIYFQGTGAADDSGLPNDRFFAVRPEGSVSTLKIQRTERGDSAVYLCASSLTGFGAMNTEAFFGQGTRLTVV.

The chain uses TRBV2 and TRBJ1-6, with D uncertain. The CDR3 contains 13 residues. Trimming removed 7 bases at V and 7 bases at J, with 11 bases between. CDR1 is SNHLY and CDR2 is FYNNEI in the germline V gene. CDR3 region: CASMAAENSPLHF. The CDR3 region has the DNA TGTGCCAGCATGGCAGCGGAGAATTCACCCCTCCACTTT.

The V call is TRBV5-1, the J call TRBJ2-2; D is unresolved. The CDR3 is 15 residues long. Trimming pared 0 bases from V and 4 bases from J, leaving 10 bases between. CDR1 SGHRS and CDR2 YFSETQ come from the germline V gene. DNA of the CDR3: TGCGCCAGCAGCTTGGAATTGCCGGGCACCGGGGAGCTGTTTTTT. Translation gives CASSLELPGTGELFF.

This clone has a single count. The rearrangement links TRBV5-1 to TRBJ2-3; D is tentatively TRBD1 or TRBD2 (5 bases each). V lost 8 bases and J lost 5, with 18 bases in between. The CDR3 is 14 residues long. From germline, CDR1 is SGHRS and CDR2 YFSETQ. The CDR3 bases are TGCGCCAGTAACTCCGGGACGGTCGGAGATACGCAGTATTTT. This sequence encodes CASNSGTVGDTQYF.

The V gene is TRBV28, the J gene TRBJ1-6; 7 positions agree with TRBD1. After removal of 5 bases from V and 5 bases from J, the junction contained 6 bases not matched to a gene. This CDR3 comprises 15 residues. Germline V gene data show CDR1 as MDHEN and CDR2 as SYDVKM. The CDR3 region has the DNA TGTGCCAGCAGTAGGGGCGACAGGGATAATTCACCCCTCCACTTT. As protein: CASSRGDRDNSPLHF.

This clone was detected only once. This CDR3 is also generated by other DNA sequences in the sample. The gene calls are TRBV5-1 and TRBJ2-1, with TRBD1 matching 10 bases. V trimming: 3 bases; J trimming: 8 bases; junction bases outside the gene matches: 14. The CDR3 totals 17 residues. CDR1 is SGHRS, CDR2 YFSETQ, per germline. CDR3 bases: TGCGCCAGCAGCTGGTTTTTAGGGACAGGGGAGAGTTATGAGCAGTTCTTC. This sequence encodes CASSWFLGTGESYEQFF.

This sequence joins TRBV28 and TRBJ2-2; D remains ambiguous. V was shortened by 3 bases and J by 0 bases, with 8 bases between the two germline ends. Germline CDR1 and CDR2: MDHEN and SYDVKM. The CDR3 covers 15 residues. The CDR3 DNA sequence: TGTGCCAGCAGTTTTCTGAGCGCGAACACCGGGGAGCTGTTTTTT. It specifies CASSFLSANTGELFF.

The chain couples TRBV6-7 to TRBJ2-3; no clear D. TRBV6-7 is an ORF; its function is uncertain. The ends were cut back, 7 bases at V and 2 bases at J, with 10 bases in the middle. The CDR3 has 13 residues. The CDR3 region is CASTEYPTDTQYF. In DNA, the CDR3 is TGTGCCAGCACCGAATACCCCACAGATACGCAGTATTTT.

This chain uses TRBV5-1 with TRBJ1-1, with D possibly matching TRBD1 (6 bases). There are 17 residues in the CDR3. Per the germline V gene, CDR1 is SGHRS and CDR2 is YFSETQ. V gave up 0 bases and J gave up 4 bases, with 19 bases separating them. CDR3 coding DNA: TGCGCCAGCAGCTTGGCCGGCCAGGGGAAGGCGGGCACTGAAGCTTTCTTT. It encodes CASSLAGQGKAGTEAFF.

The V and J genes are TRBV11-2 and TRBJ1-1; no clear D gene. In germline, CDR1 is SGHAT, CDR2 FQNNGV. CDR3 length equals 14 residues. V lost 5 bases and J 4 bases, leaving 14 bases between the germline ends. The CDR3 loop reads CASSPGSVLTEAFF. CDR3 coding DNA: TGTGCCAGCAGCCCGGGGTCGGTCCTCACTGAAGCTTTCTTT.

The chain combines TRBV6-5 with TRBJ2-3, with TRBD1 identical over 7 bases. Germline lookup yields CDR1 MNHEY and CDR2 SVGAGI. The J segment lost 6 bases and the V segment lost 6 bases, leaving 9 bases of the junction unmatched. The length of the CDR3 is 14 residues. In DNA, the CDR3 is TGTGCCAGCAGACCCGGGACAGCGTTTGATACGCAGTATTTT. Its protein product is CASRPGTAFDTQYF.

To note about this clone: At the DNA level, this CDR3 is encoded by other sequences in the same sample as well. This chain uses TRBV5-1 with TRBJ1-5; D remains unclear. V lost 0 bases to trimming and J lost 5 bases, with 6 bases between them. The germline V gene encodes CDR1 SGHRS and CDR2 YFSETQ. The length of the CDR3 is 13 residues. This CDR3 reads CASSLASDQPQHF. The CDR3, as DNA: TGCGCCAGCAGCTTGGCCTCAGATCAGCCCCAGCATTTT.

On this clone: Other DNA sequences in this specimen translate into the identical CDR3. This chain connects TRBV25-1 to TRBJ1-6; no clear D. The CDR3 contains 14 residues. Germline V gives CDR1 MGHDK, CDR2 SYGVNS. The ends were cut back, 1 base at V and 3 bases at J, with 4 bases in the middle. DNA of the CDR3: TGTGCCAGCAGTGAATCCAGCTATAATTCACCCCTCCACTTT. Its protein product is CASSESSYNSPLHF.

This chain links TRBV19 with TRBJ2-3, with D perhaps matching TRBD1 (5 bases). The CDR3 covers 16 residues. Looked up from germline, CDR1 is LNHDA and CDR2 is SQIVND (reference sequence). Trimming took 7 bases from V and 3 from J, leaving 20 bases between them. DNA of the CDR3: TGTGCCAGTATGGACATGGCCGCGAGGAGAACAGATACGCAGTATTTT. This codes for CASMDMAARRTDTQYF.

V and J are TRBV4-1 and TRBJ2-2; 9 bases align to TRBD1. The CDR3 spans 15 residues. From germline, CDR1 is MGHRA and CDR2 YSYEKL. The junction had 6 bases not matched to a gene; V was cut back by 4 bases and J by 6 bases. CDR3 loop: CASSRGQGEAGELFF. The CDR3 bases are TGCGCCAGCAGCCGGGGACAGGGAGAGGCCGGGGAGCTGTTTTTT.

Concerning this clone itself: This CDR3 is also generated by other DNA sequences in the sample. The chain joins TRBV7-9 to TRBJ1-5; maybe TRBD1 (5 bases). Germline CDR1 reads SEHNR; CDR2 reads FQNEAQ (reference sequence). The CDR3 loop spans 14 amino acids. V gave up 5 bases and J gave up 6 bases, with 14 bases separating them. The CDR3 DNA sequence: TGTGCCAGCAGCCTGGGGCCGGGGGGTCAGCCCCAGCATTTT. Encoded protein: CASSLGPGGQPQHF.

This rearrangement joins TRBV6-1 to TRBJ2-7; D call uncertain. Germline V CDR1 and CDR2: MNHNS, SASEGT. This CDR3 spans 13 amino acids. The V end lost 6 bases, the J end lost 2 bases, and 11 bases lay between the germline ends. The CDR3 sequence: CASRPTATYEQYF. CDR3 bases: TGTGCCAGCAGACCTACGGCCACCTACGAGCAGTACTTC.

The chain has TRBV18 and TRBJ2-3, with 12 bases fitting TRBD2. The CDR3 spans 16 residues. The J segment lost 8 bases and the V segment lost 3 bases, leaving 9 bases of the junction unmatched. The germline gives CDR1 KGHSH, CDR2 LQKENI. This CDR3 reads CASSPPGLAGPSTQYF. The CDR3 region has the DNA TGTGCCAGCTCACCTCCTGGACTAGCGGGACCCTCTACGCAGTATTTT.

J is TRBJ1-2 and V is TRBV13, with D possibly TRBD1 on 5 matching bases. Trimming cost V 2 bases and J 8 bases, with 15 bases left between them. Germline CDR1 and CDR2: PRHDT and FYEKMQ (reference sequence). The CDR3 length is 14 residues. DNA for the CDR3: TGTGCCAGCAGCTTATTTCAGGGATTGGAGGGCTACACCTTC. Its translation is CASSLFQGLEGYTF.

The rearrangement links TRBV6-5 to TRBJ2-7; 9 bases are shared with TRBD2. The CDR3 has 15 amino acids. The V and J ends lost 4 bases and 0 bases, in that order; junction bases with no gene match: 4. Germline loops: CDR1 MNHEY, CDR2 SVGAGI. This CDR3 reads CASSWASGASYEQYF. CDR3 DNA sequence: TGTGCCAGCAGTTGGGCTAGCGGGGCCTCCTACGAGCAGTACTTC.

The chain joins TRBV2 to TRBJ2-3; D gene ambiguous. CDR1 is SNHLY and CDR2 is FYNNEI in the germline V gene. This CDR3 spans 12 amino acids. The ends were cut back, 3 bases at V and 3 bases at J, with 4 bases in the middle. The CDR3 is CASSDDTDTQYF. CDR3 DNA: TGTGCCAGCAGTGACGATACAGATACGCAGTATTTT.

The rearrangement uses TRBV16 and TRBJ1-2; D is ambiguous. V was clipped by 4 bases and J by 6 bases, with 6 bases between them. CDR1 and CDR2 (germline): KGHSY, FQNENV. The CDR3 length is 11 residues. The chain's CDR3 is CASSPSDGYTF. CDR3 nucleotide sequence: TGTGCCAGCAGCCCCTCCGATGGCTACACCTTC.

The chain is built from TRBV2 and TRBJ1-1; D is perhaps TRBD1 (6 bases). Germline V CDR1 and CDR2: SNHLY, FYNNEI. Trimming shortened V by 5 bases and J by 1 base, and 11 bases separated the two germline ends. The CDR3 has 14 residues. The CDR3 DNA is TGTGCCAGCAGTTTGGACAGTGCGAACACTGAAGCTTTCTTT. It is translated as CASSLDSANTEAFF.

The chain combines TRBV10-2 with TRBJ2-3; D is unclear. Germline V gene data show CDR1 as WSHSY and CDR2 as SAAADI. There are 18 residues in the CDR3. The V end lost 4 bases, the J end lost 0 bases, and 20 bases lay between the germline ends. Here the CDR3 reads CASSGTPRLESSTDTQYF. CDR3 coding DNA: TGCGCCAGCAGTGGCACACCTCGGCTAGAATCCAGCACAGATACGCAGTATTTT.

The chain recombines TRBV18 with TRBJ2-2; 10 nucleotides match TRBD1. The CDR3 sequence is 14 residues long. With V trimmed by 8 bases and J by 7 bases, 7 bases remained unmatched. Germline V gene lookup returns CDR1 KGHSH and CDR2 LQKENI. This chain's CDR3 is CASQTGGAGGELFF. DNA for the CDR3: TGTGCCAGCCAGACAGGGGGCGCTGGCGGGGAGCTGTTTTTT. The full variable domain, with the rest looked up from reference TRBV18 and TRBJ2-2, is NAGVMQNPRHLVRRRGQEARLRCSPMKGHSHVYWYRQLPEEGLKFMVYLQKENIIDESGMPKERFSAEFPKEGPSILRIQQVVRGDSAAYFCASQTGGAGGELFFGEGSRLTVL.

The chain employs TRBV30 and TRBJ1-6; D gene ambiguous. There are 15 residues in the CDR3. Germline CDR1 is GTSNPN and CDR2 is SVGIG (reference sequence). Trimming took 0 bases from V and 8 from J, leaving 14 bases between them. CDR3 protein: CAWSVEGLMDSPLHF. In DNA, the CDR3 is TGTGCCTGGAGTGTAGAAGGGCTCATGGATTCACCCCTCCACTTT.

The CDR3 spells CASSVGVSGRPGTDTQYF. The CDR3 nucleotides are TGTGCCAGCAGCGTAGGCGTTAGCGGGAGGCCGGGCACAGATACGCAGTATTTT. The chain couples TRBV9 to TRBJ2-3; 10 nucleotides line up with TRBD2. This CDR3 has 18 residues. Per the germline V gene, CDR1 is SGDLS and CDR2 is YYNGEE. The V and J ends lost 0 bases and 1 base, in that order; junction bases with no gene match: 8. Full variable domain (remainder filled in from reference TRBV9 and TRBJ2-3): DSGVTQTPKHLITATGQRVTLRCSPRSGDLSVYWYQQSLDQGLQFLIQYYNGEERAKGNILERFSAQQFPDLHSELNLSSLELGDSALYFCASSVGVSGRPGTDTQYFGPGTRLTVL.